This T cell receptor (beta chain) was recorded in a study of blood T cells in healthy people across ages. Alongside a J-beta primer mix, a sample-barcoded 5' primer served in a second PCR lasting about 6 to 11 cycles. TCRdb independently ran MiXCR on the 5' RACE reads; one entry per CDR3 protein. The sample lists fewer than 2 million distinct CDR3 sequences, 39% occurring once. Germline assignment: CDR1 SQVTM and CDR2 ANQGSEA. CDR3 length: 14 amino acids. The germline V and J ends were trimmed by 2 bases and 4 bases, with 11 bases remaining between them. This TCR was recovered from a human donor in good health. The specimen was blood. V usage is TRBV29-1 and J usage is TRBJ1-4; D gene unclear. The CDR3 DNA follows: TGCAGCGTTGAAACCGGATATCTTAATGAAAAACTGTTTTTT. Translating it yields CSVETGYLNEKLFF.